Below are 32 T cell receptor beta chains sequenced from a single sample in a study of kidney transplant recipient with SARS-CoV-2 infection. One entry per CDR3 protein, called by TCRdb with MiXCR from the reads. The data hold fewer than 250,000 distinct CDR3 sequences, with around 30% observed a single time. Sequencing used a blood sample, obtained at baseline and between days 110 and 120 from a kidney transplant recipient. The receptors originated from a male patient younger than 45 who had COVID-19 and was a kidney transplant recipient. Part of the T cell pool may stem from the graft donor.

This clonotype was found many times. The CDR3: CASRRVDGNTIYF. Written as DNA, the CDR3 is TGTGCCAGCAGGCGGGTCGACGGAAACACCATATATTTT. The chain is built from TRBV28 and TRBJ1-3; no firm D call. The V end lost 6 bases, the J end lost 4 bases, and 10 bases lay between the germline ends. Germline V lookup: CDR1 MDHEN, CDR2 SYDVKM. CDR3 length: 13 amino acids.

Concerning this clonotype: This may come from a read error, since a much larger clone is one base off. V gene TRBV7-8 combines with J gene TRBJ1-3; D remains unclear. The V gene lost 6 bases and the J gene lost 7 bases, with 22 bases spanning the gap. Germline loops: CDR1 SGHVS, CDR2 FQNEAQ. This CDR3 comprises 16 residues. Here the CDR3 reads CASRAKGRAGGNTIYF. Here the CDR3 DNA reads TGTGCCAGCAGGGCGAAGGGCCGTGCGGGAGGTAACACCATATATTTT. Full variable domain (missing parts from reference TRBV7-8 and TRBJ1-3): GAGVSQSPRYKVAKRGQDVALRCDPISGHVSLFWYQQALGQGPEFLTYFQNEAQLDKSGLPSDRFFAERPEGSVSTLKIQRTQQEDSAVYLCASRAKGRAGGNTIYFGEGSWLTVV.

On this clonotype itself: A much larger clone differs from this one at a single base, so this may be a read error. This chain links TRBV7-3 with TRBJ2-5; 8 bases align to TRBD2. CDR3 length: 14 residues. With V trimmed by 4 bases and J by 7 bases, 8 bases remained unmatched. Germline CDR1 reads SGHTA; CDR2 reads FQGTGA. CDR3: CASSSRAGDGTQYF. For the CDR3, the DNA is TGTGCCAGCAGCTCCAGAGCGGGAGATGGGACCCAGTACTTC.

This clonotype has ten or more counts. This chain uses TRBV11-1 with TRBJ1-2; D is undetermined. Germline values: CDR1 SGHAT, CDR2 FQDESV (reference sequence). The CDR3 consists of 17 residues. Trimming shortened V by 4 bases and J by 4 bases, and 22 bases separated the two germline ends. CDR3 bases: TGTGCCAGCAGCTCGCGTACTAAGGCTGGAAAGACCTATGGCTACACCTTC. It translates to CASSSRTKAGKTYGYTF. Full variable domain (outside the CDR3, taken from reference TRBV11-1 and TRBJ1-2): EAEVAQSPRYKITEKSQAVAFWCDPISGHATLYWYRQILGQGPELLVQFQDESVVDDSQLPKDRFSAERLKGVDSTLKIQPAELGDSAMYLCASSSRTKAGKTYGYTFGSGTRLTVV.

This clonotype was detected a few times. CDR3 in amino acids: CASSFLPGTDTQYF. The CDR3 DNA follows: TGTGCCAGCAGCTTTCTCCCAGGCACAGATACGCAGTATTTT. The chain recombines TRBV5-4 with TRBJ2-3; D is unclear. The CDR3 has 14 amino acids. CDR1 SGHNT and CDR2 YYREEE come from the germline V gene (reference sequence). The V end lost 2 bases, the J end lost 1 base, and 8 bases lay between the germline ends.

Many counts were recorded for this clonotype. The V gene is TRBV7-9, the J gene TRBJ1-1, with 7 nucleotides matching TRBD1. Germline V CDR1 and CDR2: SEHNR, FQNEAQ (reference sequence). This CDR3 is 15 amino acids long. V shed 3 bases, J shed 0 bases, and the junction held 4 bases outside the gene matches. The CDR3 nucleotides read TGTGCCAGCAGCTTGGACGGGACAGTGAACACTGAAGCTTTCTTT. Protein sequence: CASSLDGTVNTEAFF.

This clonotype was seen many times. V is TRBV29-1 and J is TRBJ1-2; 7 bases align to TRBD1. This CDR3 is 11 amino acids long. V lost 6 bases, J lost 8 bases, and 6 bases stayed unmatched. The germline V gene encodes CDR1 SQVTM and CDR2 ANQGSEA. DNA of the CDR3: TGCAGCGTCGACAGGGTCTGGGGCTACACCTTC. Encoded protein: CSVDRVWGYTF.

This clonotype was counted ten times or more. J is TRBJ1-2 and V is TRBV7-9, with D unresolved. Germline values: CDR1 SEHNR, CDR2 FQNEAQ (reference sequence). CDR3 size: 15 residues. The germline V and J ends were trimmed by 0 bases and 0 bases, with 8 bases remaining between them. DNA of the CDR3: TGTGCCAGCAGCTTAGCTATAGGGACTAACTATGGCTACACCTTC. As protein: CASSLAIGTNYGYTF. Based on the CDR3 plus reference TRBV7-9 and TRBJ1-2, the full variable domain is DTGVSQNPRHKITKRGQNVTFRCDPISEHNRLYWYRQTLGQGPEFLTYFQNEAQLEKSRLLSDRFSAERPKGSFSTLEIQRTEQGDSAMYLCASSLAIGTNYGYTFGSGTRLTVV.

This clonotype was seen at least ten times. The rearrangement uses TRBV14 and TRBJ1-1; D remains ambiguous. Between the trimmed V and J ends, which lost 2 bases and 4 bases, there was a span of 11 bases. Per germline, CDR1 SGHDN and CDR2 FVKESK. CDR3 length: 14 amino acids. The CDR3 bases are TGTGCCAGCAGCCAAACCGGGTCGTTCACTGAAGCTTTCTTT. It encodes CASSQTGSFTEAFF.

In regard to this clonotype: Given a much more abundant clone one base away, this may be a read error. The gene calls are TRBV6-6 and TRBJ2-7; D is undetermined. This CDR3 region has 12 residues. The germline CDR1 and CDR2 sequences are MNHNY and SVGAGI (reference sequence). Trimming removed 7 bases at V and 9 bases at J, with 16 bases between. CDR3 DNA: TGTGCCAGCAAGGACGGTCGAGGAGCGCAGTACTTC. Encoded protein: CASKDGRGAQYF.

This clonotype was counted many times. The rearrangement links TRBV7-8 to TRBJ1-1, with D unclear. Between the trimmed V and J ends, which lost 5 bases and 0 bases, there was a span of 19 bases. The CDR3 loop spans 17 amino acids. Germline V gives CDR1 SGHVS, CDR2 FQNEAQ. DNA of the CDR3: TGTGCCAGCAGCGCGGTTTGGAGGCCGCGAATGAACACTGAAGCTTTCTTT. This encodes CASSAVWRPRMNTEAFF.

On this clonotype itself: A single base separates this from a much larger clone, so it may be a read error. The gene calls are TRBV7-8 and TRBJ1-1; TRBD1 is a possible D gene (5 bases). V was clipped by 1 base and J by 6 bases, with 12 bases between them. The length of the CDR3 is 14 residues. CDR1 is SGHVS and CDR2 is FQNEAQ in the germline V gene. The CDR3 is CASSLEGWGSEAFF. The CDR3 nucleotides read TGTGCCAGCAGCTTAGAAGGTTGGGGGTCTGAAGCTTTCTTT.

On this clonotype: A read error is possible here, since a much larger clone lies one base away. CDR3 sequence: CASSKTCPISFSGTQYF. CDR3 nucleotides: TGTGCCAGCAGCAAAACCTGTCCCATTTCTTTCTCTGGGACCCAGTACTTC. The chain uses TRBV3-1 and TRBJ2-3; D gene uncertain. The J call may be incorrect, as the DNA end agrees better with TRBJ2-5. Germline CDR1 LGHDT, CDR2 YNNKEL (reference sequence). The CDR3 has 17 amino acids.

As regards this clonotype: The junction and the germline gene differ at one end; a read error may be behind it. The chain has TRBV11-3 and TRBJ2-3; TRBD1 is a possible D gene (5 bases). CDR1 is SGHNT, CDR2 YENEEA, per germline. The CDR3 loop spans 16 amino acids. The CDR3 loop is CTSSSQGGPSTDTQYF. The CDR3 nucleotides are TGTACCAGCAGCTCCCAGGGCGGACCGAGCACAGATACGCAGTATTTT.

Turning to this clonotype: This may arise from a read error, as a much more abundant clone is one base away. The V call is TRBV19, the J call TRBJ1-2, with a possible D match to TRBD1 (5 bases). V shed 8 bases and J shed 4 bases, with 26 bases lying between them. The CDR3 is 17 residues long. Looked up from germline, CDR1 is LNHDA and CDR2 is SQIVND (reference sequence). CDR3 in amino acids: CASGGRWTNRKTYGYTF. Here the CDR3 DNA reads TGTGCCAGTGGTGGCCGTTGGACAAATCGAAAGACCTATGGCTACACCTTC.

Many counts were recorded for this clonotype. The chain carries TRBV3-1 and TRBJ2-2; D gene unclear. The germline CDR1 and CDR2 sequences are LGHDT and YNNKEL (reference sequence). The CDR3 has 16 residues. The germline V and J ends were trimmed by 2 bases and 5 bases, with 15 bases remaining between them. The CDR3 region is CASSQTPGLGTGELFF. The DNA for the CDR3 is TGTGCCAGCAGCCAAACCCCTGGCCTGGGGACCGGGGAGCTGTTTTTT.

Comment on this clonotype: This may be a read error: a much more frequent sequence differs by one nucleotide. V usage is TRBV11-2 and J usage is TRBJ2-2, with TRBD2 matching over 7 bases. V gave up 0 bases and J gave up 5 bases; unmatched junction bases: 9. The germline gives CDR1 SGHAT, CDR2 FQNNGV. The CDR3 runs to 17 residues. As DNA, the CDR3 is TGTGCCAGCAGCTTAGATCAACTAGCGAGAGTTACCGGGGAGCTGTTTTTT. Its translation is CASSLDQLARVTGELFF. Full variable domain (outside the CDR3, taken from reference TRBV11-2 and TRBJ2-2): EAGVAQSPRYKIIEKRQSVAFWCNPISGHATLYWYQQILGQGPKLLIQFQNNGVVDDSQLPKDRFSAERLKGVDSTLKIQPAKLEDSAVYLCASSLDQLARVTGELFFGEGSRLTVL.

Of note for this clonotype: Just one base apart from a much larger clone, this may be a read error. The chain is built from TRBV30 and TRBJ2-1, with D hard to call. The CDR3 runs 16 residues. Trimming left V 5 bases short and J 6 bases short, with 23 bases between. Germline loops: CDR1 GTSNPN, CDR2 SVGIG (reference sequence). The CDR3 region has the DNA TGTGCCTGGGGACCAAAAGTGCCCGATTTTTGCAATGAGCAGTTCTTC. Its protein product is CAWGPKVPDFCNEQFF.

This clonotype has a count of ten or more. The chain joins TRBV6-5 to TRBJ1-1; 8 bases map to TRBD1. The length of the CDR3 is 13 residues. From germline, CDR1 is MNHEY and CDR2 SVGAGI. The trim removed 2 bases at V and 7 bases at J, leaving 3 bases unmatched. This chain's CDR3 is CASSYQGASEAFF. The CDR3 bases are TGTGCCAGCAGTTACCAGGGGGCGAGTGAAGCTTTCTTT.

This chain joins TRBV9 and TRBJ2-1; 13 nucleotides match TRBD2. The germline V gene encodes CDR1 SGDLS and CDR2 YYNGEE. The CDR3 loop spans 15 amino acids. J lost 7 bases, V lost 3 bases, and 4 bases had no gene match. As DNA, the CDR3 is TGTGCCAGCAGCGCGACTAGCGGGAGGACGAATGAGCAGTTCTTC. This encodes CASSATSGRTNEQFF. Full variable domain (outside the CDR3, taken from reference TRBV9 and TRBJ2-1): DSGVTQTPKHLITATGQRVTLRCSPRSGDLSVYWYQQSLDQGLQFLIQYYNGEERAKGNILERFSAQQFPDLHSELNLSSLELGDSALYFCASSATSGRTNEQFFGPGTRLTVL.

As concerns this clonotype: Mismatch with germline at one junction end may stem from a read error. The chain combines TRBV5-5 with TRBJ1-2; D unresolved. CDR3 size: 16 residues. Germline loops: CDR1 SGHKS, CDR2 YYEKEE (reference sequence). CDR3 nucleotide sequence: TGTGCCAGCAGCGGCCATGTCTCGCGAAAGACCTATGGCCACACCTTC. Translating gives CASSGHVSRKTYGHTF. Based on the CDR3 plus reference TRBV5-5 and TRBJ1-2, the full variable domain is DAGVTQSPTHLIKTRGQQVTLRCSPISGHKSVSWYQQVLGQGPQFIFQYYEKEERGRGNFPDRFSARQFPNYSSELNVNALLLGDSALYLCASSGHVSRKTYGHTFGSGTRLTVV.

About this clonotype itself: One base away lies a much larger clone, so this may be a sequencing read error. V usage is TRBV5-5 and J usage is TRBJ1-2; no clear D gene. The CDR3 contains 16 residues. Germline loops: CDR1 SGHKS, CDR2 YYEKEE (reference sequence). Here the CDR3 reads CASYATVSRKTYGHTF. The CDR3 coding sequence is TGTGCCAGCTACGCAACTGTCTCGCGAAAGACCTATGGCCACACCTTC.

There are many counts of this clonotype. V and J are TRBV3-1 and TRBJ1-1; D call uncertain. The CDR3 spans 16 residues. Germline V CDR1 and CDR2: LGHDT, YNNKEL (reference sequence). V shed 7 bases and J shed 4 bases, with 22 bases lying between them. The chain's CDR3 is CASTRFPISIRTEAFF. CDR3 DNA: TGTGCCAGCACACGGTTTCCCATTTCAATTCGCACTGAAGCTTTCTTT.

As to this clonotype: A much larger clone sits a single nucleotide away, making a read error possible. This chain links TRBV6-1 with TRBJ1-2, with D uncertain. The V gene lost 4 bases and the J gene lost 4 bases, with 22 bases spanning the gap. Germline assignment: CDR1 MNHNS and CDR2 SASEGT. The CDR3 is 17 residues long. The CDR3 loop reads CASSASMVCRKTYGYTF. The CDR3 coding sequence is TGTGCCAGCAGTGCGAGCATGGTATGTAGAAAGACCTATGGCTACACCTTC.

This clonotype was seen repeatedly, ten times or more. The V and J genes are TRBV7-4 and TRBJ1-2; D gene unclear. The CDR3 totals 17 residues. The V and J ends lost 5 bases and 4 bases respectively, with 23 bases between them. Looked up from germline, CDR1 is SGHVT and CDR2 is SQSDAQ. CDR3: CASSDYPSARKTYGYTF. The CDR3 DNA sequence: TGTGCCAGCAGCGATTACCCTTCAGCTCGAAAGACCTATGGCTACACCTTC.

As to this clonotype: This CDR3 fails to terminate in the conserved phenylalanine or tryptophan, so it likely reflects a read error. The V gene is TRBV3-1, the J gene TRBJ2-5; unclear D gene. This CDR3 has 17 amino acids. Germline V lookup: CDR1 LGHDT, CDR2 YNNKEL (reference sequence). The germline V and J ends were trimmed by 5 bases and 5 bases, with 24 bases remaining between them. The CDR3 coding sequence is TGTGCCAGCAGCGAGCACAATCCCATTTCTTTCTCCGAGACCCAGTACTCC. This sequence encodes CASSEHNPISFSETQYS.

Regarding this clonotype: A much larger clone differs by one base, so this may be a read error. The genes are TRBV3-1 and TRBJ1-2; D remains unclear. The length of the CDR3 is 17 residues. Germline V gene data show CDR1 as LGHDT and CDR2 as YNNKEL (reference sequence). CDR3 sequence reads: CANSILVTLRKTYGYTF. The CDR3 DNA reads TGTGCCAACAGCATACTTGTCACCCTTCGAAAGACCTATGGCTACACCTTC.

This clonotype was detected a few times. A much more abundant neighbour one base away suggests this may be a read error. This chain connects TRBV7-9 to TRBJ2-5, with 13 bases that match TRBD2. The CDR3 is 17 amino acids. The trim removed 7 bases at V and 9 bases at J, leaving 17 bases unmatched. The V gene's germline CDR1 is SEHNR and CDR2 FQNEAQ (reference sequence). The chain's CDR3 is CASIRGLAGENNEAQYF. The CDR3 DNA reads TGTGCCAGCATCCGCGGACTAGCGGGAGAAAATAACGAGGCCCAGTACTTC.

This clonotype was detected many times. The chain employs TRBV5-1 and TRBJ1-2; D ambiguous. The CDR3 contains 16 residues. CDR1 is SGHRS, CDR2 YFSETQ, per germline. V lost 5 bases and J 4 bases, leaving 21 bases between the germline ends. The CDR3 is CASRKESVRKTYGYTF. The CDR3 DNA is TGCGCCAGCAGAAAAGAATCGGTTCGAAAGACCTATGGCTACACCTTC. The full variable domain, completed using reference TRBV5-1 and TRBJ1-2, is KAGVTQTPRYLIKTRGQQVTLSCSPISGHRSVSWYQQTPGQGLQFLFEYFSETQRNKGNFPGRFSGRQFSNSRSEMNVSTLELGDSALYLCASRKESVRKTYGYTFGSGTRLTVV.

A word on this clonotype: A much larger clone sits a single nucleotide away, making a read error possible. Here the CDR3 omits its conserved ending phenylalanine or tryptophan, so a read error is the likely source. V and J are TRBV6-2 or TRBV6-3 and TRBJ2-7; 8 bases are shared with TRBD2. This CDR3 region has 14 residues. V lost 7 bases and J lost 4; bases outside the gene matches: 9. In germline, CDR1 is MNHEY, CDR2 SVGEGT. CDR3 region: CASTESGSVYEQYL. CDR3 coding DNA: TGTGCCAGCACCGAAAGCGGGAGTGTGTACGAGCAGTACCTC.

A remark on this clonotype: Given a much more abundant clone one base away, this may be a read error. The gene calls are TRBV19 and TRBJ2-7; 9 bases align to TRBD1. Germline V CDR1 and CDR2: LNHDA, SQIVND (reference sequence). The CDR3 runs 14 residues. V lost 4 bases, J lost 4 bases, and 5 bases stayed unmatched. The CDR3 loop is CASSTTGGSYEQYF. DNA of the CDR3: TGTGCCAGTAGTACCACAGGGGGCTCTTACGAGCAGTACTTC.

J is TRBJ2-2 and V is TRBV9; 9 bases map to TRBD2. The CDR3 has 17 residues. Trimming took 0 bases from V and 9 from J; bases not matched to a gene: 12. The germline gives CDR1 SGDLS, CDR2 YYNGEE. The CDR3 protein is CASSVGGGGREHRELFF. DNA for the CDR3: TGTGCCAGCAGCGTAGGCGGGGGGGGCAGGGAACACCGGGAGCTGTTTTTT.